One sample yielded the 16 T cell receptor beta chains listed below, sequenced in a study of cytomegalovirus exposure and HLA in healthy donors. The assay was immunoSEQ multiplex PCR, and TCRdb's table has in-frame clones only and misses some. The sample includes some 56,000 clones, 90% to 95% of them seen just once. Sequencing used PBMCs. The receptors shown here come from a woman between 18 and 30 years old in good health and CMV-seropositive.

The chain recombines TRBV4-1 with TRBJ1-2, with 8 bases that match TRBD1. The V and J ends lost 4 bases and 4 bases, in that order; junction bases with no gene match: 17. Germline-derived CDR1 and CDR2 are MGHRA and YSYEKL. This CDR3 region has 18 residues. The chain's CDR3 is CASSPVGGTGAPIYGYTF. CDR3 sequence (DNA): TGCGCCAGCAGCCCTGTGGGAGGGACAGGTGCCCCTATCTATGGCTACACCTTC.

The chain recombines TRBV7-2 with TRBJ1-2; D uncertain. This CDR3 is built from 13 residues. The germline CDR1 and CDR2 sequences are SGHTA and FQGNSA. Trimming left V 5 bases short and J 5 bases short, with 12 bases between. The CDR3 sequence: CASSPEREYGYTF. CDR3 coding DNA: TGTGCCAGCAGCCCCGAGAGGGAGTATGGCTACACCTTC.

The rearrangement links TRBV27 to TRBJ1-2; no clear D gene. The CDR3 consists of 10 residues. Germline assignment: CDR1 MNHEY and CDR2 SMNVEV (reference sequence). CDR3 nucleotides: TGTGTCCCAACCCGGGTTGGCTACACCTTC. Protein: CVPTRVGYTF.

In its sample, this clone was seen once. The junction departs from germline at one end; a sequencing error may be responsible. The J gene is TRBJ1-1, the V gene TRBV13, with 8 bases identical to TRBD1. The CDR3 extends over 16 amino acids. Germline V gene lookup returns CDR1 PRHDT and CDR2 FYEKMQ (reference sequence). The CDR3 nucleotides are TGTGCCAGCAGCCTAGGGGCGACAGGGGCTTACACTGAAGCTTTCTTT. Its protein is CASSLGATGAYTEAFF. Variable domain in full (rest from reference TRBV13 and TRBJ1-1): AAGVIQSPRHLIKEKRETATLKCYPIPRHDTVYWYQQGPGQDPQFLISFYEKMQSDKGSIPDRFSAQQFSDYHSELNMSSLELGDSALYFCASSLGATGAYTEAFFGQGTRLTVV.

In this sample, this clone turned up once. The rearrangement links TRBV28 to TRBJ2-2; TRBD1 is a possible D gene (6 bases). Per the germline V gene, CDR1 is MDHEN and CDR2 is SYDVKM. The CDR3 length is 16 residues. The V gene lost 1 base and the J gene lost 0 bases, with 9 bases spanning the gap. The CDR3 loop reads CASSLYGGPNTGELFF. For the CDR3, the DNA is TGTGCCAGCAGTTTATATGGGGGCCCGAACACCGGGGAGCTGTTTTTT.

The CDR3 DNA sequence: TGTGCCAGCAGCCAAGTCCTAGCGGGGGAAGAACTAGATACGCAGTATTTT. Translation: CASSQVLAGEELDTQYF. V is TRBV14 and J is TRBJ2-3; 10 positions match TRBD2. The V segment lost 1 base and the J segment 5 bases; nucleotides outside the gene matches: 9. CDR3 size: 17 residues. The V gene's germline CDR1 is SGHDN and CDR2 FVKESK.

The chain joins TRBV15 to TRBJ1-5; D is uncertain. The ends were cut back, 4 bases at V and 0 bases at J, with 4 bases in the middle. From germline, CDR1 is LNHNV and CDR2 YYDKDF (reference sequence). The CDR3 spans 13 residues. This chain's CDR3 is CATSINSNQPQHF. Written as DNA, the CDR3 is TGTGCCACCAGCATTAATAGCAATCAGCCCCAGCATTTT.

The chain combines TRBV11-1 with TRBJ1-1; 8 nucleotides match TRBD1. The CDR3 has 15 residues. The V and J ends lost 8 bases and 1 base, in that order; junction bases with no gene match: 9. CDR1 and CDR2 (germline): SGHAT, FQDESV (reference sequence). DNA of the CDR3: TGTGCCAGCCCTCCATCGGACAGGGAGAACACTGAAGCTTTCTTT. Its translation is CASPPSDRENTEAFF.

The count of this clone is one. The rearrangement joins TRBV9 to TRBJ2-3, with 7 bases that match TRBD2. The ends lost 0 bases at V and 0 bases at J; junction bases unmatched: 4. The CDR3 covers 16 residues. In germline, CDR1 is SGDLS, CDR2 YYNGEE. The CDR3 nucleotides are TGTGCCAGCAGCGTAGAAGGCGGGAGTAGCACAGATACGCAGTATTTT. Residues: CASSVEGGSSTDTQYF. Looking up the rest from reference TRBV9 and TRBJ2-3 gives the full variable domain: DSGVTQTPKHLITATGQRVTLRCSPRSGDLSVYWYQQSLDQGLQFLIQYYNGEERAKGNILERFSAQQFPDLHSELNLSSLELGDSALYFCASSVEGGSSTDTQYFGPGTRLTVL.

The genes are TRBV5-4 and TRBJ2-1; 7 bases map to TRBD2. The CDR3 runs to 15 residues. The junction had 3 bases not matched to a gene; V was cut back by 3 bases and J by 0 bases. The germline V gene has CDR1 SGHNT and CDR2 YYREEE (reference sequence). CDR3 amino acids: CASSSGGSSYNEQFF. CDR3 nucleotides: TGTGCCAGCAGCTCCGGGGGGTCCTCCTACAATGAGCAGTTCTTC.

V and J are TRBV7-9 and TRBJ1-1; D is perhaps TRBD1 (6 bases). Trimming took 3 bases from V and 3 from J, leaving 17 bases between them. There are 16 residues in the CDR3. Germline CDR1 SEHNR, CDR2 FQNEAQ (reference sequence). CDR3 bases: TGTGCCAGCAGCTTCCCAGACAGGCCCCTGCACACTGAAGCTTTCTTT. Protein: CASSFPDRPLHTEAFF.

The gene calls are TRBV6-5 and TRBJ2-5; 7 positions match TRBD2. Germline V gene lookup returns CDR1 MNHEY and CDR2 SVGAGI. The CDR3 extends over 16 amino acids. V shed 4 bases, J shed 7 bases, and the junction held 15 bases outside the gene matches. The CDR3 DNA reads TGTGCCAGCAGTTCCGGGGGGACTCACCAATACGGGACCCAGTACTTC. Protein sequence: CASSSGGTHQYGTQYF.

The genes are TRBV18 and TRBJ2-2, with 8 bases aligning to TRBD1. The CDR3 loop spans 17 amino acids. The J segment lost 6 bases and the V segment lost 0 bases, leaving 9 bases of the junction unmatched. Per germline, CDR1 KGHSH and CDR2 LQKENI. Here the CDR3 reads CASSPPTGRGLSGELFF. CDR3 nucleotides: TGTGCCAGCTCACCACCGACGGGCAGGGGGCTTTCCGGGGAGCTGTTTTTT.

This chain connects TRBV5-1 to TRBJ1-5, with 10 bases identical to TRBD1. The CDR3 is 15 residues long. With 2 bases clipped from V and 3 bases from J, the junction kept 2 bases outside the gene matches. Germline V gives CDR1 SGHRS, CDR2 YFSETQ. DNA for the CDR3: TGCGCCAGCAGCTTTGGGACAGGGGACAATCAGCCCCAGCATTTT. As protein: CASSFGTGDNQPQHF.

The chain combines TRBV5-1 with TRBJ2-7; 7 nucleotides align to TRBD1. Germline values: CDR1 SGHRS, CDR2 YFSETQ. Germline trimming cut 4 bases from V and 5 bases from J; bases unmatched to any gene: 6. This CDR3 contains 13 residues. The CDR3: CASSGYDRDEQYF. The CDR3 coding sequence is TGCGCCAGCAGCGGGTACGACAGGGACGAGCAGTACTTC.

The chain uses TRBV14 and TRBJ2-3; 10 bases align to TRBD1. Germline loops: CDR1 SGHDN, CDR2 FVKESK. V lost 6 bases, J lost 6 bases, and 12 bases stayed unmatched. This CDR3 is 16 amino acids long. The CDR3 here is CASSIRDRGIRDTQYF. The CDR3 DNA reads TGTGCCAGCAGTATCCGGGACAGGGGTATAAGGGATACGCAGTATTTT.